The clone carrying this T cell receptor (beta chain) appeared many times. This sample is part of a study of blood T cell repertoires in COVID-19. Repertoires were generated with immunoSEQ multiplex PCR, while TCRdb's copy carries only in-frame clones and drops some. The repertoire holds fewer than 120,000 clones, about 75% seen once, with 16% in the top ten. Germline CDR1 and CDR2: SQVTM and ANQGSEA. Trimming took off 8 bases at V and 3 bases at J, with 17 bases between the two ends. The CDR3 contains 13 residues. The TCR originated in an elderly woman with active or convalescent COVID-19. The J gene is TRBJ2-7, the V gene TRBV29-1, with D possibly being TRBD1 (6 bases). Sequenced: peripheral blood. CDR3 sequence reads: CSPPGAVSYEQYF. The CDR3 nucleotides read TGCAGCCCTCCAGGGGCAGTCAGCTACGAGCAGTACTTC.